This T cell receptor beta chain comes out of a study of CD8+ T cells in alopecia areata. On the study more broadly: Among treated patients, severity was scored by affected scalp area percentage.

Indicated treatment: oral pan-JAK inhibitor, 5-10 mg twice daily. Extracted from the samples, RNA was reverse transcribed into cDNA to serve as the sequencing template. Generated by immunoSEQ multiplex PCR, the TCRdb table keeps only in-frame clones and is missing some. The table shows around 150,000 clones, with about three fifths occurring only once. The CDR3 has 12 residues. The germline gives CDR1 GTSNPN, CDR2 SVGIG (reference sequence). V lost 5 bases and J lost 10; bases outside the gene matches: 5. The chain employs TRBV30 and TRBJ1-6; 7 bases agree with TRBD1. The sequence derives from a human donor with alopecia areata. The sample consisted of CD4+ T cells sorted from blood, taken at week 4, from a patient treated with tofacitinib. Written as DNA, the CDR3 is TGTGCCTGGGACAGGGCTCGGTCACCCCTCCACTTT. It translates to CAWDRARSPLHF.